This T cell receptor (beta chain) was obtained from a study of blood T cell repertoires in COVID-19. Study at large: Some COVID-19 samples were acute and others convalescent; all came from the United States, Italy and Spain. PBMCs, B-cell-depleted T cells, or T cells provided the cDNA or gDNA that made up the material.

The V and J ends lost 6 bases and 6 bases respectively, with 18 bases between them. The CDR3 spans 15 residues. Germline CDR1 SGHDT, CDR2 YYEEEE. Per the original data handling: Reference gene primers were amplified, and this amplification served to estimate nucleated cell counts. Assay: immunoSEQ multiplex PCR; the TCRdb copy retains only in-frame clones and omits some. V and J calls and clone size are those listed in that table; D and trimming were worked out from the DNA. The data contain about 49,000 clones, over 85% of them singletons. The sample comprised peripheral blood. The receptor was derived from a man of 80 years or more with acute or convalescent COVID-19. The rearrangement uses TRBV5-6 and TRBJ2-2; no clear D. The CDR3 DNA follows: TGTGCCAGCACCCCCCGGTCGGTCATGGCCGGGGAGCTGTTTTTT. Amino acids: CASTPRSVMAGELFF.